The rows below give T cell receptor beta chains drawn from one sample of a study of technical replicates of blood from a handful of donors. The data were produced by immunoSEQ multiplex PCR, yet TCRdb's version contains in-frame clones alone and is incomplete. The repertoire has around 90,000 clones, around 94% of them found once; the top ten carry about 0.39%. Sequencing input: T cells isolated from PBMCs. The source is a human donor in good health. The CDR3 runs from the conserved cysteine through the conserved F or W. Only some rows state a clone size, as once, few, many or a class for expanded clones.

>TRBV5-1|.|TRBJ2-1
CASSQTSGLINEQFF
>TRBV4-1|.|TRBJ2-2
CASSLVAPPSTGELFF
>TRBV30|.|TRBJ2-3
CAWSGLAGTLTDTQYF
>TRBV2|.|TRBJ2-4
CASSEHPGRDIQYF
>TRBV4-1|.|TRBJ2-7
CASSQGLLSYEQYF
>TRBV7-9|.|TRBJ2-1
CASSLLSDEQFF
>TRBV5-6|.|TRBJ1-1
CASSLQGHEAFF
>TRBV30|.|TRBJ1-1
CAWSVLVNTEAFF
>TRBV29-1|.|TRBJ2-7
CSVEVSFHEQYF
>TRBV5-1|once|TRBJ2-7
CASSLEAGRSYEQYF
>TRBV10-3|.|TRBJ2-1
CATTGTSPTSTYNEQFF
>TRBV4-1|.|TRBJ2-1
CASQRLAGVDEQFF
>TRBV5-1|.|TRBJ1-3
CASSSSTGSGNTIYF
>TRBV19|.|TRBJ2-1
CASSQSYGGADYNEQFF
>TRBV30|.|TRBJ2-2
CAWSLNTGELFF
>TRBV2|once|TRBJ1-4
CATPGQTNEKLFF
>TRBV7-9|once|TRBJ2-1
CASSFGQGDEQFF
>TRBV9|.|TRBJ2-1
CASSGRSLQGTSVPYNEQFF
>TRBV5-6|.|TRBJ2-7
CASSLGQGNYEQYF
>TRBV6-5|.|TRBJ1-1
CASSYSGPPAEAFF
>TRBV4-2|.|TRBJ1-1
CASSQSSKGPTEAFF
>TRBV28|.|TRBJ1-3
CASSFLGTSSSGNTIYF
>TRBV6-6|.|TRBJ1-2
CASSKDRVDYGYTF
>TRBV7-3|.|TRBJ2-4
CASSLREAKNIQYF
>TRBV7-3|.|TRBJ2-7
CASSSTTGAEQYF
>TRBV9|.|TRBJ2-1
CASSVVPGQYNEQFF
>TRBV7-7|.|TRBJ2-5
CASSQTGKGHTQYF
>TRBV5-8|.|TRBJ2-7
CASSLANGPSVSYEQYF
>TRBV7-8|.|TRBJ2-1
CASSSQGADNEQFF
>TRBV5-4|.|TRBJ1-1
CASSSKNTEAFF
>TRBV14|.|TRBJ2-7
CASSQNSRLYEQYF
>TRBV28|.|TRBJ2-3
CASSKGTSRFGYTQYF
>TRBV7-3|.|TRBJ2-7
CASSLAGASTYEQYF
>TRBV4-3|.|TRBJ2-3
CASSQNIAGGPGQDTQYF
>TRBV7-3|.|TRBJ2-1
CASSLTLAGGEQFF
>TRBV7-8|.|TRBJ2-1
CASSTSRVTSGSYNEQFF
>TRBV19|.|TRBJ1-1
CASRVQTGMNTEAFF
>TRBV19|.|TRBJ1-1
CASSSGGLEAFF
>TRBV7-8|.|TRBJ2-5
CASSPGTKETQYF
>TRBV10-3|.|TRBJ2-7
CAISDNSRYEQYF
>TRBV7-3|few|TRBJ1-1
CASSLGVWAFF
>TRBV2|.|TRBJ2-5
CASSIGTQYRETQYF
>TRBV19|.|TRBJ1-2
CASSHRGREGYTF
>TRBV7-8|.|TRBJ1-1
CASSLRTTWTGTEAFF
>TRBV5-4|.|TRBJ1-1
CASSWTGAGTEAFF
>TRBV27|.|TRBJ2-7
CASSLWGGSIHEQYF
>TRBV4-3|.|TRBJ2-1
CASSVSSGDYEQFF
>TRBV6-5|.|TRBJ1-1
CASSYSAGMDTEAFF
>TRBV6-1|once|TRBJ1-5
CASSSGTADQPQHF
>TRBV6-5|.|TRBJ1-2
CASRSGTEIYGYTF
>TRBV27|few|TRBJ2-1
CASRFAGVNEQFF
>TRBV7-6|.|TRBJ2-5
CASTKYGQGLWETQYF
>TRBV11-2|few|TRBJ2-1
CASSLRGSGRFNEQFF
>TRBV6-1|.|TRBJ1-1
CASTRGQGATEAFF
>TRBV5-6|.|TRBJ1-2
CASSTRGAPPYGYTF